This T cell receptor beta chain was sequenced for a study of vaccination effects on CD4 cells after COVID-19 (dated by TCRdb to between 2020 and 2023). Regarding the complete study: The ViraFEST assay stimulated PBMC with viral peptide pools and then used TCR sequencing to identify antigen-specific CD4+ T cell clonotypes by expansion. Participants received two doses of either the BNT162b2 or the mRNA-1273 mRNA SARS-CoV-2 vaccine. Pre-vaccine samples from a couple of convalescent patients were drawn 16 days and one week before the first dose, 142 and 148 days after COVID-19 diagnosis. Some 1.9 million PBMC per well were cultured with 8.5 to 10 ug/ml peptides in IMDM containing approximately 4.5% human AB serum, about 10 IU/ml IL-2 and gentamicin. The study compared SARS-CoV-2 spike-specific CD4+ TCR repertoires before and after mRNA vaccination in COVID-19 convalescent patients and infection-naive vaccine recipients. A total of roughly 9 COVID-19 convalescent patients and a handful of SARS-CoV-2-naive healthy vaccine recipients were included in the full study. In the study, cultures from other donors were sequenced using the Oncomine TCR Beta short-read assay on an Illumina iSeq 100. What the work shows at the level of the full study, not this receptor alone: At late post-vaccination timepoints, both infection-induced and vaccine-induced clones showed marked clonal contraction, consistent with waning T cell responses. For convalescent patients, new clones induced by the vaccine made up most of the post-vaccine spike-reactive repertoire, and these new clones were largely distinct from the clones induced by infection. The study was limited by a small number of convalescent patients and lacked early post-infection timepoints.

Library method: the immunoSEQ multiplex PCR assay. DNA from the cultured and isolated CD4+ T cells underwent TCR beta CDR3 sequencing. Regarding the original processing steps: Non-productive TCR sequences were removed and reads were trimmed to the CDR3 region, keeping CDR3s of at least 7 amino acids. The MANAFEST web app was used to pick out antigen-specific clonotypes by comparing their expansion in peptide wells with that in reference cultures. Positive clones required FDR<0.05 expansion versus reference and all other wells, odds ratio above 5, and frequency above 0.1% in two replicate wells. Cross-reactive clonotypes were defined as significantly expanded in SARS-CoV-2 spike wells and in at least one common cold coronavirus spike condition. CDR3 similarity was assessed by Levenshtein distance using the stringdist R package, and unrooted trees were constructed with ape in R 3.6.1. The table comes from immuneACCESS by way of TCRdb, which keeps in-frame sequences with V and J called. Part of the clones is missing from these tables; in studies checked, under half for an unresolved V gene and the rest for unknown reasons. D and trimming were read from the DNA, whereas the V and J calls and clone size are those reported in that table. Within this sample are tens of thousands of clones, with 55% to 75% of them counted one time only. Approximately 20% of the sample goes to the ten largest clones.

This clone was seen only a few times. The target of this receptor is not known. Base qualities are not recorded, but no much larger clone differs from it by a single base. After about 9 days of culture, CD4+ T cells were isolated with the EasySep CD4+ T cell isolation kit. Convalescent patients had PCR-confirmed SARS-CoV-2 infection between March and December 2020, before Alpha, Beta and Delta variants emerged in the United States. Half of the culture medium was replaced with fresh IL-2-containing medium on days 3 and 7. Unless noted otherwise, every peptide stimulation condition was cultured in triplicate wells. Using Ficoll-Paque Plus gradient centrifugation, PBMC were separated from whole blood and then either used fresh or cryopreserved at -140C. The QIAamp micro DNA kit was used to extract genomic DNA from the cultured CD4+ T cells. The receptor's source is a human donor who had a prior SARS-CoV-2 infection. The sequenced sample was CD4+ T cells from PBMCs cultured without peptide, obtained before COVID-19 vaccination.

The encoded CDR3 is CAISESEGKAFF. The bases read TGTGCCATCAGTGAGTCAGAGGGGAAGGCTTTCTTT. Recombination joined TRBV10-3 with TRBJ1-1; tentative D gene TRBD1, with 5 bases matching. The germline V gene yields ENHRY for CDR1 and SYGVKD for CDR2. The junction shows trimming of 0 bases on V and 11 bases on J, plus 10 bases between the germline ends. Spanning cysteine to phenylalanine, the CDR3 consists of 12 amino acids. Kept here is only the CDR3 DNA, which spans 36 bases and is read in frame from base 1.